Presented here are 19 T cell receptor beta chains from one specimen sequenced in a study of blood T cell repertoires in COVID-19. TCRdb keeps only in-frame clones here, not all; method: immunoSEQ multiplex PCR. Among 130,000 or so clones listed, 85% to 90% were seen once. The sequenced sample consisted of peripheral blood. These receptors all come from a woman aged 55-70 years with acute or convalescent COVID-19.

The V gene is TRBV9, the J gene TRBJ2-2; no clear D gene. In germline, CDR1 is SGDLS, CDR2 YYNGEE. The CDR3 extends over 12 amino acids. V was trimmed by 0 bases and J by 7 bases, leaving 4 bases between them. The CDR3 region is CASSVGHGELFF. Here the CDR3 DNA reads TGTGCCAGCAGCGTAGGGCACGGGGAGCTGTTTTTT.

This clone appeared once. The rearrangement links TRBV2 to TRBJ1-5; the D gene is possibly TRBD1 (5 bases). V lost 2 bases, J lost 6 bases, and 11 bases lay in between. Germline-derived CDR1 and CDR2 are SNHLY and FYNNEI. The CDR3 has 14 residues. The DNA of the CDR3 is TGTGCCAGCAGTGAAAAAAGGGGTCTTCAGCCCCAGCATTTT. Its translation is CASSEKRGLQPQHF.

The V gene is TRBV4-2, the J gene TRBJ1-6; weak D call: TRBD1 (6 bases). The CDR3 extends over 15 amino acids. Between the trimmed V and J ends, which lost 1 base and 7 bases, there was a span of 11 bases. Looked up from germline, CDR1 is LGHNA and CDR2 is YNFKEQ. The CDR3 loop is CASSQVSQGNSPLHF. The CDR3 coding sequence is TGTGCCAGCAGCCAAGTCTCCCAGGGGAATTCACCCCTCCACTTT.

The V and J genes are TRBV9 and TRBJ2-1; 9 bases are a match to TRBD1. The CDR3 has 15 residues. CDR1 and CDR2 from the germline V gene are SGDLS and YYNGEE. Unmatched junction bases numbered 6, after V lost 4 bases and J lost 4 bases. The CDR3 nucleotides read TGTGCCAGCAGCCACCGACAGGGGGAGTACAATGAGCAGTTCTTC. This sequence encodes CASSHRQGEYNEQFF.

DNA for the CDR3: TGTGCCAGCAGTTTTACGGACAGGGTCTCAGACGAGCAGTACTTC. It specifies CASSFTDRVSDEQYF. This chain links TRBV7-9 with TRBJ2-7; TRBD1 aligns across 8 bases. Trimming cost V 6 bases and J 5 bases; bases outside gene matches: 12. The CDR3 covers 15 residues. Per the germline V gene, CDR1 is SEHNR and CDR2 is FQNEAQ (reference sequence).

The chain has TRBV21-1 and TRBJ1-3; the D call of TRBD1 is as the table states it, not checked on the DNA. TRBV21-1 constitutes a pseudogene. The CDR3 runs 16 residues. CDR3 sequence: CASSNHNRGRGNTIYF. The CDR3 nucleotides read TGTGCCAGCAGCAACCATAACAGGGGCCGTGGAAACACCATATATTTT.

The chain recombines TRBV5-1 with TRBJ2-6; D uncertain. Trimming cost V 0 bases and J 1 base, with 11 bases left between them. Germline V gene sequence: CDR1 SGHRS, CDR2 YFSETQ. This CDR3 contains 17 residues. The DNA for the CDR3 is TGCGCCAGCAGCTTGGTCAGTTCTCCTTCTGGGGCCAACGTCCTGACTTTC. Its protein is CASSLVSSPSGANVLTF.

V is TRBV2 and J is TRBJ1-3; possible D gene TRBD1, 6 bases. The germline gives CDR1 SNHLY, CDR2 FYNNEI. V shed 3 bases and J shed 0 bases, with 12 bases lying between them. The CDR3 is 16 amino acids. The CDR3 nucleotides are TGTGCCAGCAGTGATGGGGGACAATACTCTGGAAACACCATATATTTT. Its protein product is CASSDGGQYSGNTIYF.

The V and J genes are TRBV6-2 or TRBV6-3 and TRBJ2-5; TRBD2 agrees at 9 bases. This CDR3 contains 16 residues. The junction had 6 bases not matched to a gene; V was cut back by 2 bases and J by 2 bases. The V gene's germline CDR1 is MNHEY and CDR2 SVGEGT. CDR3: CASSYGGSGGQETQYF. The DNA of the CDR3 is TGTGCCAGCAGTTACGGGGGTAGCGGGGGACAAGAGACCCAGTACTTC.

The genes are TRBV11-3 and TRBJ2-5; 12 bases are a match to TRBD2. The germline CDR1 and CDR2 sequences are SGHNT and YENEEA. This CDR3 has 15 residues. With V trimmed by 8 bases and J by 3 bases, 7 bases remained unmatched. The CDR3 DNA reads as TGTGCCAGCCGTCCCGCTAGCGGGGGGGAAGAGACCCAGTACTTC. Residues: CASRPASGGEETQYF.

The chain employs TRBV19 and TRBJ1-1, with a weak D call TRBD1 (5 bases). This CDR3 contains 14 residues. Germline loops: CDR1 LNHDA, CDR2 SQIVND (reference sequence). Deletions cut 5 bases from V and 0 bases from J, with 10 bases between. DNA for the CDR3: TGTGCCAGTAGTTTAGGGGCCATGAACACTGAAGCTTTCTTT. As protein: CASSLGAMNTEAFF.

The J gene is TRBJ1-5, the V gene TRBV19; a possible D gene is TRBD1 (5 bases). This CDR3 spans 15 amino acids. V was pared by 8 bases and J by 2 bases, with 16 bases between. Germline-derived CDR1 and CDR2 are LNHDA and SQIVND (reference sequence). The CDR3 DNA reads TGTGCCAGTCAAAACCCAGGACACGGCAATCAGCCCCAGCATTTT. It encodes CASQNPGHGNQPQHF. The variable domain in full, completed from reference TRBV19 and TRBJ1-5, reads DGGITQSPKYLFRKEGQNVTLSCEQNLNHDAMYWYRQDPGQGLRLIYYSQIVNDFQKGDIAEGYSVSREKKESFPLTVTSAQKNPTAFYLCASQNPGHGNQPQHFGDGTRLSIL.

The CDR3, as DNA: TGTGCCAGCAGTCCGCAGGGGGAAGGGAATCAGCCCCAGCATTTT. Residues: CASSPQGEGNQPQHF. This chain links TRBV28 with TRBJ1-5; 7 bases match TRBD1. V lost 5 bases, J lost 4 bases, and 8 bases stayed unmatched. Looked up from germline, CDR1 is MDHEN and CDR2 is SYDVKM. This CDR3 is 15 amino acids long.

The rearrangement links TRBV19 to TRBJ2-7; 8 nucleotides line up with TRBD1. This CDR3 has 13 residues. Germline CDR1 is LNHDA and CDR2 is SQIVND (reference sequence). Germline trimming cut 8 bases from V and 3 bases from J; bases unmatched to any gene: 6. CDR3 DNA sequence: TGTGCCAGTTCCAGGGACAGGAACTACGAGCAGTACTTC. Translated: CASSRDRNYEQYF.

The chain joins TRBV24-1 to TRBJ1-5, with 9 nucleotides matching TRBD1. The CDR3 is 15 amino acids. Germline V lookup: CDR1 KGHDR, CDR2 SFDVKD. V gave up 4 bases and J gave up 7 bases; unmatched junction bases: 7. Here the CDR3 DNA reads TGTGCCACCAGTGACCTGGGACAGGGAGGACAGCCCCAGCATTTT. Encoded protein: CATSDLGQGGQPQHF.

This clone appeared once. The chain combines TRBV2 with TRBJ2-7; D possibly corresponds to TRBD1 (5 bases). Germline lookup yields CDR1 SNHLY and CDR2 FYNNEI. This CDR3 has 11 residues. Trimming removed 5 bases from V and 6 bases from J, with 8 bases in between. CDR3 residues: CASSWTLEQYF. The CDR3 DNA follows: TGTGCCAGCAGTTGGACACTCGAGCAGTACTTC. The full variable domain, with the rest looked up from reference TRBV2 and TRBJ2-7, is EPEVTQTPSHQVTQMGQEVILRCVPISNHLYFYWYRQILGQKVEFLVSFYNNEISEKSEIFDDQFSVERPDGSNFTLKIRSTKLEDSAMYFCASSWTLEQYFGPGTRLTVT.

This rearrangement joins TRBV7-2 to TRBJ2-7; possible D gene TRBD2, 5 bases. CDR3 length: 17 residues. Trimming shortened V by 2 bases and J by 9 bases, and 26 bases separated the two germline ends. Germline V gene data show CDR1 as SGHTA and CDR2 as FQGNSA. CDR3 in amino acids: CASSLMMGAGTAGGQYF. The CDR3 DNA is TGTGCCAGCAGCTTAATGATGGGAGCCGGTACCGCCGGTGGGCAGTACTTC.

The rearrangement uses TRBV27 and TRBJ2-3; the D gene is possibly TRBD1 (5 bases). V gave up 0 bases and J gave up 4 bases, with 8 bases separating them. The V gene's germline CDR1 is MNHEY and CDR2 SMNVEV (reference sequence). CDR3 size: 14 residues. CDR3 nucleotide sequence: TGTGCCAGCAGTTTATCGGCCAGGGCAGATACGCAGTATTTT. Encoded protein: CASSLSARADTQYF.

This chain uses TRBV4-1 with TRBJ2-7, with 12 nucleotides matching TRBD2. The CDR3 has 22 residues. Germline V lookup: CDR1 MGHRA, CDR2 YSYEKL. The J segment lost 5 bases and the V segment lost 0 bases, leaving 23 bases of the junction unmatched. CDR3 region: CASSQDYTRGLAGGIGSNEQYF. The CDR3 nucleotides are TGCGCCAGCAGCCAAGATTACACGCGTGGGCTAGCGGGGGGGATCGGATCGAACGAGCAGTACTTC.